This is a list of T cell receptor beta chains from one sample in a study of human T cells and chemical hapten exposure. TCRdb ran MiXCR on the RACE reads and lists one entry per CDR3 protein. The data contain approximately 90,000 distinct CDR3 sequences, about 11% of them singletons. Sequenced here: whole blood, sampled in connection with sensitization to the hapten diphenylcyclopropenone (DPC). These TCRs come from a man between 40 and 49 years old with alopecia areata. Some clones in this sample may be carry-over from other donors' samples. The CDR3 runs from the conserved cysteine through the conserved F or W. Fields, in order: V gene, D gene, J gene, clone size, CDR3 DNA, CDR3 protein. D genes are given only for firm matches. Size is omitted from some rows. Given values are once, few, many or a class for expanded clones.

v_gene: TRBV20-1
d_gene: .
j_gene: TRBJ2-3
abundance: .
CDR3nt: TGCAGTGCTAGACAACCTAGCTTGAGGCGCACAGATACGCAGTATTTT
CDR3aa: CSARQPSLRRTDTQYF

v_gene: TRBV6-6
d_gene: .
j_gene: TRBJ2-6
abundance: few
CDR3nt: TGTGCCAGCCTACAGGGATCCCAGGCTGGGGCCAACGTCCTGACTTTC
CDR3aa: CASLQGSQAGANVLTF

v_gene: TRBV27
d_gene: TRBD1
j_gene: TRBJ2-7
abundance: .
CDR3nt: TGTGCCAGCAGTTTAAGCGGCGGGACAGGGCCCTACGAGCAGTACTTC
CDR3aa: CASSLSGGTGPYEQYF

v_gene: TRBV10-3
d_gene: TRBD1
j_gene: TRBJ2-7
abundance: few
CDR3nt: TGTGCCATCAATAACCCGGGACAGGGCTCCTACGAGCAGTACTTC
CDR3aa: CAINNPGQGSYEQYF

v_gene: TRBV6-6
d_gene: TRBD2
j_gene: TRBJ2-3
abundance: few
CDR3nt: TGTGCCAGCAGTTACCATACTAGCGGGTGGACTAGCACAGATACGCAGTATTTT
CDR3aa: CASSYHTSGWTSTDTQYF

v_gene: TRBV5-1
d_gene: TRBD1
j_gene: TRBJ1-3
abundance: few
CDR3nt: TGCGCCAGCAGCTTGACGGGACAGGAGATCTTTGGAAACACCATATATTTT
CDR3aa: CASSLTGQEIFGNTIYF

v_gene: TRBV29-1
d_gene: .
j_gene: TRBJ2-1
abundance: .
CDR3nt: TGCAGCGCCGCCGCCAATGAGCAGTTCTTC
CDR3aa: CSAAANEQFF

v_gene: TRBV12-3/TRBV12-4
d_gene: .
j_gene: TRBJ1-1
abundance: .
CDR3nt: TGTGCCAGCAGTTTATTCAACACTGAAGCTTTCTTT
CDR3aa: CASSLFNTEAFF

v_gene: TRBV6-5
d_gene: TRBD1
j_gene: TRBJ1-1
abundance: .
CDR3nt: TGTGCCAGCAGTTACTCGAGGACAGGGTCTGAAGCTTTCTTT
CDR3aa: CASSYSRTGSEAFF

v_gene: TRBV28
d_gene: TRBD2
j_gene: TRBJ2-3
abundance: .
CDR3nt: TGTGCCAGCAGAGCTAGCGGGAGGGGCTCCGGCACAGATACGCAGTATTTT
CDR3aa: CASRASGRGSGTDTQYF

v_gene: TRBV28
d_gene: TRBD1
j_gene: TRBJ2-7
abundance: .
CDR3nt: TGTGCCAGCAGTGCCCGGGACAGGTTCTACGAGCAGTACTTC
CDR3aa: CASSARDRFYEQYF

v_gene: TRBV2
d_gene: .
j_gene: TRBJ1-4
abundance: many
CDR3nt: TGTGCCAGCCGGCCGGGGCAAGTCGAAAAACTGTTTTTT
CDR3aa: CASRPGQVEKLFF

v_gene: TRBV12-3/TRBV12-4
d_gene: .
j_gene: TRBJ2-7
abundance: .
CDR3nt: TGTGCCAGCAGATACACAAACCACGAGCAGTACTTC
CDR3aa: CASRYTNHEQYF

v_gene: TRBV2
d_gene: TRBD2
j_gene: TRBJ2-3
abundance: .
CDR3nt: TGTGCCAGCAGCTCGACTAGCGGGAGGCAACCAAGCACAGATACGCAGTATTTT
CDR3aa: CASSSTSGRQPSTDTQYF

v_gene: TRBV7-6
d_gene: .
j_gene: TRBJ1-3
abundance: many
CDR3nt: TGTGCCAGCAGCTCACAACCCGCCGGTGACTCTGGAAACACCATATATTTT
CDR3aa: CASSSQPAGDSGNTIYF

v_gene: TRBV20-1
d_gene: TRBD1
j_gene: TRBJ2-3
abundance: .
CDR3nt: TGCAGTGCTAGAATTCGGGGACAGGCGACCACAGATACGCAGTATTTT
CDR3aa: CSARIRGQATTDTQYF

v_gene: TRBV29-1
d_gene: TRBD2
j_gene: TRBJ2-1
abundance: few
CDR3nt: TGCAGCGTTGAGGTAGCGGGAGCATACAATGAGCAGTTCTTC
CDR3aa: CSVEVAGAYNEQFF

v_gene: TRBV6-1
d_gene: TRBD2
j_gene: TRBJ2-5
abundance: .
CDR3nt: TGTGCCAGCAGTGAAGAAAATCTAGCGGGGGGGCTACGAGAGACCCAGTACTTC
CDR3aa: CASSEENLAGGLRETQYF

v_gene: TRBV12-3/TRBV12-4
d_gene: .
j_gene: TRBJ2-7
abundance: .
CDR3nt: TGTGCCAGCAGTTTAGGTCCGAGCTCCTACGAGCAGTACTTC
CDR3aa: CASSLGPSSYEQYF

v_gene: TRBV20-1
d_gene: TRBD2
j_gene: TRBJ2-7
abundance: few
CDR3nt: TGCAGTGCTTCCGCATCCCTGACTAGCGGAGCTCGAGGCGAGCAGTACTTC
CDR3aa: CSASASLTSGARGEQYF

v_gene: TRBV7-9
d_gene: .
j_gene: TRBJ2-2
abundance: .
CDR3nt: TGTGCCAGCAGCCTAGGGGCGAACACCGGGGAGCTGTTTTTT
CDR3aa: CASSLGANTGELFF

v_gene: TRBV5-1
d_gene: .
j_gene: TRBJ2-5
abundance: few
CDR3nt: TGCGCCAGCAGCTTGAACGGACAAGAGACCCAGTACTTC
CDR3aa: CASSLNGQETQYF

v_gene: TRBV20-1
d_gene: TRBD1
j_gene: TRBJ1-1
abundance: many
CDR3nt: TGCAGTGCTAGAGATCATAGGACAGGTTATTTGAACACTGAAGCTTTCTTT
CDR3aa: CSARDHRTGYLNTEAFF

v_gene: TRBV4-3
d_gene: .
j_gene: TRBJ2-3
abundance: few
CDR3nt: TGCGCCAGCAGCCAATCCCAGGTCGGAGATACGCAGTATTTT
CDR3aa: CASSQSQVGDTQYF

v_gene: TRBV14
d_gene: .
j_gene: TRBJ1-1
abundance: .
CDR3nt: TGTGCCAGCAGCCAACAGGCAGGGATGAACACTGAAGCTTTCTTT
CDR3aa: CASSQQAGMNTEAFF

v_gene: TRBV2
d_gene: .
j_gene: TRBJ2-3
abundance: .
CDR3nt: TGTGCCAGCAGTGAGAACGGGAGAGGTGAAGATACGCAGTATTTT
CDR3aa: CASSENGRGEDTQYF

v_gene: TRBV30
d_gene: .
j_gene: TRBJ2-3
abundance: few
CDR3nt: TGTGCCTGGAGTGTGGGTGACCCAGATACGCAGTATTTT
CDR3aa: CAWSVGDPDTQYF

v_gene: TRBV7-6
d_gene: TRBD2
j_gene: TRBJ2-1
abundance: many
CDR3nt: TGTGCCAGCACCGAGGGACTAGCGGAGTACAATGAGCAGTTCTTC
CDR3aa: CASTEGLAEYNEQFF

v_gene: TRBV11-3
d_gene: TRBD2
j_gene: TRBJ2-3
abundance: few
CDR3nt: TGTGCCAGCAGTCTAGCGGGGCAATTCACAGATACGCAGTATTTT
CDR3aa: CASSLAGQFTDTQYF

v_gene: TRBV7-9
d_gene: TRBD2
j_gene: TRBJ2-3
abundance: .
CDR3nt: TGTGCCAGCAGCTTGCTAGCGGGAGTTGAAGATACGCAGTATTTT
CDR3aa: CASSLLAGVEDTQYF

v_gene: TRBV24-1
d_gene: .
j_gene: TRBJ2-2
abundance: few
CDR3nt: TGTGCCACCAGTGATCAGGGACTCACCGGGGAGCTGTTTTTT
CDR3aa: CATSDQGLTGELFF

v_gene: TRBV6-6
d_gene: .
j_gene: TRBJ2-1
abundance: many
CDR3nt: TGTGCCAGCGGTAGACCCTACAATGAGCAGTTCTTC
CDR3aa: CASGRPYNEQFF

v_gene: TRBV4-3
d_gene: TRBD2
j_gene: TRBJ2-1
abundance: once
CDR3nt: TGCGCCAGCAGCCAAGCGGGACTAGCGGGATCGGCCTACAATGAGCAGTTCTTC
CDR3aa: CASSQAGLAGSAYNEQFF